This entry lists 26 T cell receptor beta chains sequenced from one sample in a study of T cell responses to AZD1222 COVID-19 vaccine. Profiled with immunoSEQ multiplex PCR; TCRdb holds only in-frame clones, not every one. The table has about 140,000 clones, about nine tenths seen once. The sample consisted of peripheral blood, taken on day 0 of AZD1222 vaccination. The source of these receptors is an adult in good health.

This clone was counted ten times or more. This chain connects TRBV7-7 to TRBJ2-2; 7 nucleotides agree with TRBD2. Germline V gene sequence: CDR1 SSHAT, CDR2 FNYEAQ (reference sequence). The CDR3 is 15 amino acids. V was pared by 2 bases and J by 1 base, with 1 base of the junction left unmatched. The CDR3 DNA reads as TGTGCCAGCAGCTTATCTAGCGGGAACACCGGGGAGCTGTTTTTT. Encoded protein: CASSLSSGNTGELFF.

This CDR3 is CASSLAGSGPQHF. CDR3 in DNA: TGCGCCAGCAGCTTGGCCGGTAGTGGGCCCCAGCATTTT. The genes are TRBV5-1 and TRBJ1-5; D call uncertain. Trimming pared 0 bases from V and 9 bases from J, leaving 10 bases between. CDR1 and CDR2 (germline): SGHRS, YFSETQ. The CDR3 sequence is 13 residues long.

The chain combines TRBV27 with TRBJ2-3, with 11 nucleotides matching TRBD1. Per the germline V gene, CDR1 is MNHEY and CDR2 is SMNVEV (reference sequence). The CDR3 totals 21 residues. The V gene end was trimmed by 5 bases and the J gene end by 0 bases; junction bases not matched to a gene: 19. In DNA form, the CDR3 reads TGTGCCAGCAGTCATCTTTTTCATTGGACAGGGGGCAGAACTAGCACAGATACGCAGTATTTT. It yields the protein CASSHLFHWTGGRTSTDTQYF.

The chain joins TRBV11-2 to TRBJ2-7; 7 bases align to TRBD1. Germline CDR1 and CDR2: SGHAT and FQNNGV. The CDR3 covers 17 residues. After removal of 1 base from V and 1 base from J, the junction contained 10 bases not matched to a gene. This CDR3 is CASSLGSLTGASYEQYF. In nucleotides, the CDR3 is TGTGCCAGCAGCTTAGGAAGTCTTACAGGGGCGTCCTACGAGCAGTACTTC.

Only one count was recorded for this clone. The chain joins TRBV12-3 or TRBV12-4 to TRBJ1-2; D is unclear. Trimming cost V 1 base and J 1 base, with 4 bases left between them. The CDR3 is made up of 13 amino acids. The CDR3: CASSLGGNYGYTF. The CDR3 DNA sequence: TGTGCCAGCAGTTTAGGCGGTAACTATGGCTACACCTTC.

This clone was picked up a small number of times. The rearrangement links TRBV18 to TRBJ2-7; D not certain. Germline lookup yields CDR1 KGHSH and CDR2 LQKENI. V was cut by 2 bases and J by 0 bases, with 5 bases left in between. The CDR3 consists of 13 residues. Here the CDR3 DNA reads TGTGCCAGCTCACCAGATAGCTCCTACGAGCAGTACTTC. This codes for CASSPDSSYEQYF.

This clone has just one count. The rearrangement links TRBV28 to TRBJ2-3; 8 nucleotides match TRBD1. The CDR3 totals 14 residues. Germline V gene data show CDR1 as MDHEN and CDR2 as SYDVKM. Trimming at V came to 5 bases and at J to 4 bases, leaving 5 bases not matched to a gene. The CDR3 nucleotides are TGTGCCAGCAGTATAGACAGGGGAGCAGATACGCAGTATTTT. Translation: CASSIDRGADTQYF.

The chain recombines TRBV7-3 with TRBJ2-6, with TRBD2 identical over 7 bases. The germline V gene has CDR1 SGHTA and CDR2 FQGTGA. The CDR3 length is 15 residues. Trimming cost V 3 bases and J 1 base; bases outside gene matches: 0. CDR3 DNA sequence: TGTGCCAGCAGCTTGGGAGGGTCTGGGGCCAACGTCCTGACTTTC. This translates into CASSLGGSGANVLTF.

This chain joins TRBV19 and TRBJ2-1, with 10 nucleotides matching TRBD2. The CDR3 consists of 14 residues. With 5 bases clipped from V and 11 bases from J, the junction kept 9 bases outside the gene matches. Germline lookup yields CDR1 LNHDA and CDR2 SQIVND (reference sequence). DNA of the CDR3: TGTGCCAGTAGTCTCAGCGGGAGGGCCACCCAGCAGTTCTTC. Amino acids: CASSLSGRATQQFF.

V gene TRBV7-3 combines with J gene TRBJ2-1, with D maybe TRBD2 (5 bases). Trimming removed 0 bases from V and 1 base from J, with 7 bases in between. The CDR3 covers 15 residues. Germline V gene sequence: CDR1 SGHTA, CDR2 FQGTGA. The CDR3 bases are TGTGCCAGCAGCTTAACGGCGGGTTCCTACAATGAGCAGTTCTTC. Residues: CASSLTAGSYNEQFF.

This clone was counted a few times. The rearrangement links TRBV19 to TRBJ1-2, with D possibly matching TRBD1 (6 bases). The CDR3 has 13 residues. V lost 1 base to trimming and J lost 7 bases, with 10 bases between them. Germline values: CDR1 LNHDA, CDR2 SQIVND (reference sequence). The CDR3 coding sequence is TGTGCCAGTAGTATAGGGACAGTTCCTGGCTACACCTTC. Translated, it gives CASSIGTVPGYTF.

J is TRBJ1-1 and V is TRBV30; D not resolved. V was shortened by 3 bases and J by 0 bases, with 8 bases between the two germline ends. The germline V gene encodes CDR1 GTSNPN and CDR2 SVGIG (reference sequence). The CDR3 contains 13 residues. The CDR3: CAWRPLLNTEAFF. CDR3 coding DNA: TGTGCCTGGAGACCCCTTTTGAACACTGAAGCTTTCTTT. The variable domain in full, completed from reference TRBV30 and TRBJ1-1, reads SQTIHQWPATLVQPVGSPLSLECTVEGTSNPNLYWYRQAAGRGLQLLFYSVGIGQISSEVPQNLSASRPQDRQFILSSKKLLLSDSGFYLCAWRPLLNTEAFFGQGTRLTVV.

The genes are TRBV28 and TRBJ2-1; TRBD1 aligns across 9 bases. After removal of 3 bases from V and 8 bases from J, the junction contained 11 bases not matched to a gene. CDR1 and CDR2 from the germline V gene are MDHEN and SYDVKM. CDR3 length equals 16 residues. CDR3 sequence: CASSLPTGTGRDEQFF. DNA for the CDR3: TGTGCCAGCAGTTTGCCTACCGGGACAGGGAGGGATGAGCAGTTCTTC.

The J gene is TRBJ2-7, the V gene TRBV4-1, with TRBD1 identical over 7 bases. This CDR3 has 16 residues. The V segment lost 8 bases and the J segment 1 base; nucleotides outside the gene matches: 14. CDR1 and CDR2 (germline): MGHRA, YSYEKL. The chain's CDR3 is CASSSGGQISSYEQYF. In DNA, the CDR3 is TGCGCCAGCTCGTCAGGGGGACAGATTTCTTCCTACGAGCAGTACTTC.

As for this clone: A read error may produce the germline difference seen at one junction end. This chain uses TRBV6-1 with TRBJ2-1; weak D call: TRBD2 (6 bases). The CDR3 loop spans 14 amino acids. Germline V CDR1 and CDR2: MNHNS, SASEGT. CDR3 in amino acids: CASREETWGDEQFF. In DNA form, the CDR3 reads TGTGCCAGCAGGGAAGAGACTTGGGGGGATGAGCAGTTCTTC.

The CDR3, as DNA: TGTGCCAGCATTAGGAGGAACTCCTACGAGCAGTACTTC. Protein product: CASIRRNSYEQYF. This chain joins TRBV6-5 and TRBJ2-7, with D tentatively TRBD2 (5 bases). This CDR3 spans 13 amino acids. The V gene's germline CDR1 is MNHEY and CDR2 SVGAGI. The germline V and J ends were trimmed by 7 bases and 0 bases, with 10 bases remaining between them.

The V gene is TRBV9, the J gene TRBJ1-6; D is unclear. CDR3 length: 15 amino acids. V was trimmed by 3 bases and J by 5 bases, leaving 12 bases between them. Germline V lookup: CDR1 SGDLS, CDR2 YYNGEE. Here the CDR3 reads CASSERPGDNSPLHF. DNA of the CDR3: TGTGCCAGCAGCGAGAGGCCCGGTGATAATTCACCCCTCCACTTT.

V and J are TRBV27 and TRBJ2-5; 9 bases agree with TRBD2. Germline V gene data show CDR1 as MNHEY and CDR2 as SMNVEV (reference sequence). This CDR3 spans 18 amino acids. The trim removed 0 bases at V and 2 bases at J, leaving 10 bases unmatched. DNA of the CDR3: TGTGCCAGCAGTTTATCGATGGCGGGAGGGGCTTCACAAGAGACCCAGTACTTC. Its translation: CASSLSMAGGASQETQYF.

J is TRBJ2-7 and V is TRBV18; weak D call: TRBD1 (6 bases). V was clipped by 2 bases and J by 7 bases, with 15 bases between them. CDR3 length: 14 amino acids. CDR1 and CDR2 (germline): KGHSH, LQKENI. DNA for the CDR3: TGTGCCAGCTCACCAGGTGCAGGGGTCTGGGAGCAGTACTTC. This translates into CASSPGAGVWEQYF.

The chain couples TRBV2 to TRBJ2-5; D perhaps matches TRBD1 (5 bases). The V gene's germline CDR1 is SNHLY and CDR2 FYNNEI. The CDR3 is 14 amino acids. V gave up 4 bases and J gave up 0 bases, with 9 bases separating them. Here the CDR3 DNA reads TGTGCCAGCAGTGGTGTGACAGACCAAGAGACCCAGTACTTC. Encoded protein: CASSGVTDQETQYF.

This chain connects TRBV6-4 to TRBJ2-1, with a tentative D call TRBD2 (5 bases). V gave up 5 bases and J gave up 1 base, with 12 bases separating them. Germline-derived CDR1 and CDR2 are MRHNA and SNTAGT. The CDR3 covers 15 residues. CDR3 DNA: TGTGCCAGCAGTATGCTAGGGAGTTCCTACAATGAGCAGTTCTTC. This codes for CASSMLGSSYNEQFF.

V usage is TRBV19 and J usage is TRBJ2-2; 14 bases fit TRBD2. Germline lookup yields CDR1 LNHDA and CDR2 SQIVND (reference sequence). The V segment lost 5 bases and the J segment 5 bases; nucleotides outside the gene matches: 7. This CDR3 is built from 17 residues. CDR3 DNA: TGTGCCAGTAGTGGGGGACTAGCGGGAGATGGGACCGGGGAGCTGTTTTTT. Protein sequence: CASSGGLAGDGTGELFF.

This clone has a single count. V usage is TRBV7-3 and J usage is TRBJ2-5, with D possibly being TRBD1 (5 bases). This CDR3 is built from 13 residues. With 2 bases removed from V and 5 bases from J, the gap between germline ends came to 9 bases. Looked up from germline, CDR1 is SGHTA and CDR2 is FQGTGA. The CDR3 loop reads CASSLYRSETQYF. As DNA, the CDR3 is TGTGCCAGCAGCTTATACAGGAGTGAGACCCAGTACTTC.

The chain joins TRBV2 to TRBJ2-1; 8 bases line up with TRBD2. Trimming removed 1 base from V and 9 bases from J; junction bases left unmatched: 2. The germline CDR1 and CDR2 sequences are SNHLY and FYNNEI. This CDR3 is built from 13 residues. The CDR3 nucleotides are TGTGCCAGCAGTGAAGTCGGGGGGGGTGAGCAGTTCTTC. It is translated as CASSEVGGGEQFF.

The chain joins TRBV19 to TRBJ2-1; 8 nucleotides match TRBD2. The CDR3 length is 14 residues. Trimming at V came to 1 base and at J to 5 bases, leaving 1 base not matched to a gene. From germline, CDR1 is LNHDA and CDR2 SQIVND (reference sequence). CDR3 DNA: TGTGCCAGTAGTATAGCGGGAGGGCACAATGAGCAGTTCTTC. This encodes CASSIAGGHNEQFF.

The chain carries TRBV28 and TRBJ2-5; 9 bases are shared with TRBD2. The germline CDR1 and CDR2 sequences are MDHEN and SYDVKM. With V trimmed by 3 bases and J by 0 bases, 11 bases remained unmatched. The CDR3 contains 18 residues. The DNA for the CDR3 is TGTGCCAGCAGTTTGTGGCCTTCGAGCGGGGGGTACCAAGAGACCCAGTACTTC. It is translated as CASSLWPSSGGYQETQYF.